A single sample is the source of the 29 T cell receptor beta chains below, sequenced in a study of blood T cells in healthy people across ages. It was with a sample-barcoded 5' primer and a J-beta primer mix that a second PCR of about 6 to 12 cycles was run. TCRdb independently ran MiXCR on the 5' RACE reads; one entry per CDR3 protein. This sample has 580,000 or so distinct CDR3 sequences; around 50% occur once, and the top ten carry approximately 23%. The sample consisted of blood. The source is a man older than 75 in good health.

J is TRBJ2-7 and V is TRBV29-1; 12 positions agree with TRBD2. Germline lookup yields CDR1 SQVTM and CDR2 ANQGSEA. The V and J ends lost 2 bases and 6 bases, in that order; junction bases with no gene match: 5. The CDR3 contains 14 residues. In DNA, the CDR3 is TGCAGCGTTGAATCGGTGACTAGCGGGAGCGAGCAGTACTTC. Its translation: CSVESVTSGSEQYF.

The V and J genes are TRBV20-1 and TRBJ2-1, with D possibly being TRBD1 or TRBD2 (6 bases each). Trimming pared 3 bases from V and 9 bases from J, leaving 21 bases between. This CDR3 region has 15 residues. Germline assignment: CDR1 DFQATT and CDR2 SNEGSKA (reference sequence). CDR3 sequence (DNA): TGCAGTGCTAGTCGGGGGCTGCCTGGGGTGGGTGAGCAGTTCTTC. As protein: CSASRGLPGVGEQFF.

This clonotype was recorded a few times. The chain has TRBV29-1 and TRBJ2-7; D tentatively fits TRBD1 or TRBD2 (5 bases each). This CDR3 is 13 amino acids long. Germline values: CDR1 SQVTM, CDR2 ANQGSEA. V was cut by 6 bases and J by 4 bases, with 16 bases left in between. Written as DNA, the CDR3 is TGCAGCGTGACCCCCGGGGCCGGGTACGAGCAGTACTTC. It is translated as CSVTPGAGYEQYF.

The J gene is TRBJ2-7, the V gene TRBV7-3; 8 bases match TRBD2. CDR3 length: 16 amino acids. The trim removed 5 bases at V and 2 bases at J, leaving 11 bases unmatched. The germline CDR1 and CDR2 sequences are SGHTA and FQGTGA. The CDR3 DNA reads TGTGCCAGCAGCCCCGGGGGGGGTGGGCCTCCCTACGAGCAGTACTTC. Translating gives CASSPGGGGPPYEQYF.

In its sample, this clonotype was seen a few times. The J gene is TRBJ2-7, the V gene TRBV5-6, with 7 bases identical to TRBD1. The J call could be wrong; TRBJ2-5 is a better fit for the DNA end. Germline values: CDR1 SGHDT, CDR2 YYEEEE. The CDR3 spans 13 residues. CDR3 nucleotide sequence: TGTGCCAGCAGCCGAACAGGGGAGGAGACCCAGTACTTC. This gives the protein CASSRTGEETQYF.

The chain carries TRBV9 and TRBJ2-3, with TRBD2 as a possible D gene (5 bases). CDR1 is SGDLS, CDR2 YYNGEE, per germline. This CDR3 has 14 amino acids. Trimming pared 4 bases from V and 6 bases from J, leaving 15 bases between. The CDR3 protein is CASSPWTEGDTQYF. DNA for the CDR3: TGTGCCAGCAGCCCATGGACTGAAGGCGATACGCAGTATTTT.

The CDR3 sequence is CASSQEVAGSSYNEQFF. The CDR3 DNA follows: TGCGCCAGCAGCCAAGAAGTGGCGGGCAGCTCCTACAATGAGCAGTTCTTC. The V call is TRBV4-1, the J call TRBJ2-1; TRBD2 is a possible D gene (5 bases). Germline lookup yields CDR1 MGHRA and CDR2 YSYEKL. The V end lost 0 bases, the J end lost 0 bases, and 12 bases lay between the germline ends. The CDR3 spans 17 residues.

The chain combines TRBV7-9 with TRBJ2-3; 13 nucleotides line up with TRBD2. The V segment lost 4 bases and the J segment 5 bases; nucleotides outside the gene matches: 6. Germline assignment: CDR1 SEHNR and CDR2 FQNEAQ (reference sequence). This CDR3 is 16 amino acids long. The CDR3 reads CASSSGLAGVGDTQYF. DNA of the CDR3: TGTGCCAGCAGCTCCGGACTAGCGGGGGTGGGAGATACGCAGTATTTT. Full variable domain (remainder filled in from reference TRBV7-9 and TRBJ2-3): DTGVSQNPRHKITKRGQNVTFRCDPISEHNRLYWYRQTLGQGPEFLTYFQNEAQLEKSRLLSDRFSAERPKGSFSTLEIQRTEQGDSAMYLCASSSGLAGVGDTQYFGPGTRLTVL.

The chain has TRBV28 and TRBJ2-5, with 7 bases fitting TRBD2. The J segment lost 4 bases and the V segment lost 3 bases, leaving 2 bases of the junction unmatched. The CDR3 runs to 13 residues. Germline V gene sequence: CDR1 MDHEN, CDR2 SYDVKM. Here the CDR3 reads CASSFGRLETQYF. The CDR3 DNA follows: TGTGCCAGCAGTTTCGGGAGGCTAGAGACCCAGTACTTC.

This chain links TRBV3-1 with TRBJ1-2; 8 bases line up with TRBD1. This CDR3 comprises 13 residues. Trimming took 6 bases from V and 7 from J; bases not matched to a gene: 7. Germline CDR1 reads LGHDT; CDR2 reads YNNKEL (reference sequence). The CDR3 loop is CASSPTGDGGYTF. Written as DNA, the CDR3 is TGTGCCAGCAGTCCGACAGGGGATGGTGGCTACACCTTC.

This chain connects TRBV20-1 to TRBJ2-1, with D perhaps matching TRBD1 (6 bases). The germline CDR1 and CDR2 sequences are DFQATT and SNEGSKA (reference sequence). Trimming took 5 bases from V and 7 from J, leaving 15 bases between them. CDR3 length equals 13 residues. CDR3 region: CSAGPTGRNEQFF. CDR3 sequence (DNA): TGCAGTGCTGGGCCCACAGGGCGGAATGAGCAGTTCTTC.

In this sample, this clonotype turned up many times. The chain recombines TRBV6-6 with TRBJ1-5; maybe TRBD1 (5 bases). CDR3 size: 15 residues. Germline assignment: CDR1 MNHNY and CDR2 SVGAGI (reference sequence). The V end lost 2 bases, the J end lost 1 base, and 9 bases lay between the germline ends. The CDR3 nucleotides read TGTGCCAGCAGTTACGGGGGTAGGAGCAATCAGCCCCAGCATTTT. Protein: CASSYGGRSNQPQHF.

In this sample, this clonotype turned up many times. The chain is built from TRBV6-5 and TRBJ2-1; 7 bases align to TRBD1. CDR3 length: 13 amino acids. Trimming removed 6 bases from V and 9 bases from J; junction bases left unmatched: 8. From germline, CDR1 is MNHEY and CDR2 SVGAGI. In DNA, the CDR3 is TGTGCCAGCAGCAGTACAGGGGTTAGTGAGCAGTTCTTC. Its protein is CASSSTGVSEQFF.

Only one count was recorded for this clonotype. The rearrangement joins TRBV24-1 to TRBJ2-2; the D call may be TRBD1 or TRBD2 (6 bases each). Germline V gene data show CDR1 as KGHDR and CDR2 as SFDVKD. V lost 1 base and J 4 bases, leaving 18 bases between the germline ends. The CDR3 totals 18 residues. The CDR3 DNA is TGTGCCACCAGTGATTTCAACGGGGGCCCTTTTAGCACCGGGGAGCTGTTTTTT. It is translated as CATSDFNGGPFSTGELFF.

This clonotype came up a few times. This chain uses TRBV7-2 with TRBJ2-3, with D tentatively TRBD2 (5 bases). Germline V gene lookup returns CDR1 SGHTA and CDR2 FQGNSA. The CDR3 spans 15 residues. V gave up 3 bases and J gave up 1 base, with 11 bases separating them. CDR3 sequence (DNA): TGTGCCAGCAGCTTCGTTTCCGGGGGCACAGATACGCAGTATTTT. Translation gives CASSFVSGGTDTQYF.

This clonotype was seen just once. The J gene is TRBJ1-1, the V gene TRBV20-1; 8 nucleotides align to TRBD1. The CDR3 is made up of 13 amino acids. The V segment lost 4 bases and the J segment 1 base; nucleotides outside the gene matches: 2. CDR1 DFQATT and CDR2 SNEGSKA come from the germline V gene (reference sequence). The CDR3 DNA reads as TGCAGTGCTAAAACAGGGGGGAACACTGAAGCTTTCTTT. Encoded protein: CSAKTGGNTEAFF.

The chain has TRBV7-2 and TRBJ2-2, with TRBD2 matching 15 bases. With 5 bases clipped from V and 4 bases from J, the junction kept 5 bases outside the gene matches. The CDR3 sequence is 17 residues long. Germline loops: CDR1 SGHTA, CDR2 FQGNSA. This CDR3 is CASSQRTSGGATGELFF. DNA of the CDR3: TGTGCCAGCAGCCAAAGGACTAGCGGGGGGGCCACCGGGGAGCTGTTTTTT.

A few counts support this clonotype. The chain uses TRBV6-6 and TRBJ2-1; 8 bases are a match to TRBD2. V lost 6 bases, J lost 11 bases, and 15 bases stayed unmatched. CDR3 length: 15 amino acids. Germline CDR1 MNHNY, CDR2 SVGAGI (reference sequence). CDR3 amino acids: CASSSGGLRKEKQFF. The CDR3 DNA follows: TGTGCCAGCAGCAGCGGGGGACTAAGGAAAGAAAAGCAGTTCTTC.

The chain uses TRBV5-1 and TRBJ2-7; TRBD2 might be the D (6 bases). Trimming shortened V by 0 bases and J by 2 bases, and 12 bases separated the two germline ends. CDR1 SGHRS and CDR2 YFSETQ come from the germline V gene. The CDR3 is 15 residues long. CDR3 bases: TGCGCCAGCAGCTTGGTGGGGGAGGTGGCCTACGAGCAGTACTTC. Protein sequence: CASSLVGEVAYEQYF.

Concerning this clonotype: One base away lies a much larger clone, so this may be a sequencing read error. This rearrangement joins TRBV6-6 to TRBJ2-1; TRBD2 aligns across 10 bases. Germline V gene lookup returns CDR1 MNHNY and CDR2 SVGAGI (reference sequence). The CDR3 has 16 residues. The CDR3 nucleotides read TGTGCCAGCGGTTACGCTAGAGCGGGAGGGGAGAATGAGCAGTTCTTC. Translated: CASGYARAGGENEQFF.

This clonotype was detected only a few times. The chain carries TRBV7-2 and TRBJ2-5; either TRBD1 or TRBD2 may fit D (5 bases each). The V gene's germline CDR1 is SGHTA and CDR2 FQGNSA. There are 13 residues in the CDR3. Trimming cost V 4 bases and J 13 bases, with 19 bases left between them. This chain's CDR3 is CASSSTELMGTYF. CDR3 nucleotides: TGTGCCAGCAGCTCTACGGAACTTATGGGGACGTACTTC.

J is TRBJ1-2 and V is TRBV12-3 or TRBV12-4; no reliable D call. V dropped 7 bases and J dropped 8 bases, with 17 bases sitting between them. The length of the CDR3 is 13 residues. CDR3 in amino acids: CASTFGSPGGYTF. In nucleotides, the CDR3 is TGTGCCAGCACTTTTGGTTCGCCGGGGGGCTACACCTTC.

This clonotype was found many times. The CDR3 sequence is CASSYTRQGSSYEQYF. The CDR3 DNA sequence: TGTGCCAGCAGTTACACCAGACAGGGAAGCTCCTACGAGCAGTACTTC. The chain links TRBV6-6 to TRBJ2-7, with TRBD1 identical over 7 bases. Germline CDR1 reads MNHNY; CDR2 reads SVGAGI (reference sequence). There are 16 residues in the CDR3. V trimming: 2 bases; J trimming: 0 bases; junction bases outside the gene matches: 7.

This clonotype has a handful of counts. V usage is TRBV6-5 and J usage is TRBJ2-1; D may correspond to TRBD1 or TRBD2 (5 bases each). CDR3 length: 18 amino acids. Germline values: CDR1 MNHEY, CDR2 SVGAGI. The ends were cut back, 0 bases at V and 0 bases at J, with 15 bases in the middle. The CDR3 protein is CASSYSTGTDHSYNEQFF. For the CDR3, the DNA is TGTGCCAGCAGTTACTCGACGGGGACCGATCACTCCTACAATGAGCAGTTCTTC.

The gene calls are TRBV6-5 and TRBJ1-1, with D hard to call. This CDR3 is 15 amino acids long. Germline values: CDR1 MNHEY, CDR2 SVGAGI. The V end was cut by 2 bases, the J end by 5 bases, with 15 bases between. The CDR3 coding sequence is TGTGCCAGCAGTTACGAAAATACGAGGTGGACTGAAGCTTTCTTT. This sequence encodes CASSYENTRWTEAFF.

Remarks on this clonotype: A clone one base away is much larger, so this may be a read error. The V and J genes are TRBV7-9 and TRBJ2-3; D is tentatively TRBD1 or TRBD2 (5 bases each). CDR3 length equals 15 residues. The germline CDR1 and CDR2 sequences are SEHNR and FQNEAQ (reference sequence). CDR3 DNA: TGTGCCAGCAGCTTAGGCAGCGGACCCACAGGTACGCAGTATTTT. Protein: CASSLGSGPTGTQYF.

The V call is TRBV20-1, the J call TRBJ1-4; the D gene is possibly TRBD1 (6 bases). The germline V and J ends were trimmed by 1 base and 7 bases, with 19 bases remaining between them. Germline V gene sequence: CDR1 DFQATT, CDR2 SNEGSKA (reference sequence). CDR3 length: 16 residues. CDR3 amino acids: CSARGRDTGWSEKLFF. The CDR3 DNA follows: TGCAGTGCTAGAGGCCGGGACACAGGGTGGAGTGAAAAACTGTTTTTT.

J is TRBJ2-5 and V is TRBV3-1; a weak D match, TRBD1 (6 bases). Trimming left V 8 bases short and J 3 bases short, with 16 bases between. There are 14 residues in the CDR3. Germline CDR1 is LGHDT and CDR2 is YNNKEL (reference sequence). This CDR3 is CASGKGAGEETQYF. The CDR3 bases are TGTGCCAGCGGAAAAGGGGCAGGGGAAGAGACCCAGTACTTC.

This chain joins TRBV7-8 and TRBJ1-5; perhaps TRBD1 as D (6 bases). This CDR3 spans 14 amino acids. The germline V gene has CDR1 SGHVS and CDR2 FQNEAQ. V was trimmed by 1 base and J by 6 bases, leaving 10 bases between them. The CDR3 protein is CASSLESRGQPQHF. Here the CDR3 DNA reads TGTGCCAGCAGCTTAGAGTCCAGGGGTCAGCCCCAGCATTTT.